The present TCR beta chain was sequenced within a study of T cell changes during pregnancy in multiple sclerosis. The repertoire was sequenced with immunoSEQ multiplex PCR; TCRdb's copy has only in-frame clones and lacks some. The data contain tens of thousands of clones, roughly 91% of them singletons. Per the germline V gene, CDR1 is SGHTA and CDR2 is FQGNSA. The CDR3 consists of 19 residues. Trimming took 3 bases from V and 4 from J; bases not matched to a gene: 13. The receptor was derived from a female donor with multiple sclerosis, enrolled in a pregnancy study. The chain has TRBV7-2 and TRBJ2-2; 11 positions agree with TRBD2. The material was peripheral blood, obtained before pregnancy. The CDR3 spells CASSFSVSGGARGTGELFF. The CDR3 DNA is TGTGCCAGCAGCTTCTCGGTTAGCGGGGGGGCCCGGGGCACCGGGGAGCTGTTTTTT. The full variable domain, completed using reference TRBV7-2 and TRBJ2-2, is GAGVSQSPSNKVTEKGKDVELRCDPISGHTALYWYRQSLGQGLEFLIYFQGNSAPDKSGLPSDRFSAERTGGSVSTLTIQRTQQEDSAVYLCASSFSVSGGARGTGELFFGEGSRLTVL.